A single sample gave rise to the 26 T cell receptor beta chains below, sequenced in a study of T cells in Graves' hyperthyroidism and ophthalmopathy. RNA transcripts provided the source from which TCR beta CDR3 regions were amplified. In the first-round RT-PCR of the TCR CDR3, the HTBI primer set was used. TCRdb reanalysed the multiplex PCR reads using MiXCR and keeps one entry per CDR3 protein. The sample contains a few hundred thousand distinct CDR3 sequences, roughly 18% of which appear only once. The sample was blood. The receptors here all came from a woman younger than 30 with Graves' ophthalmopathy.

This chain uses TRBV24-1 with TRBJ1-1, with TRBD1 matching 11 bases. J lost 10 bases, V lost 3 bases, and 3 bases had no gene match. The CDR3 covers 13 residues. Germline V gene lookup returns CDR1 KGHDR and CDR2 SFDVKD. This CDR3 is CATSDLGTGGAFF. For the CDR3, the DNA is TGTGCCACCAGTGATCTCGGGACAGGGGGAGCTTTCTTT.

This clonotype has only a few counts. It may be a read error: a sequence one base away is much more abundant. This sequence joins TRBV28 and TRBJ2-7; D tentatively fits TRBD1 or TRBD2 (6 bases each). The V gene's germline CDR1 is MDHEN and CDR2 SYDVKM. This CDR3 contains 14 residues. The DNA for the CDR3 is TGTGCCAGCAGTTCGACAAGGGGGGCCTACGGGCAGTACTTC. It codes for CASSSTRGAYGQYF.

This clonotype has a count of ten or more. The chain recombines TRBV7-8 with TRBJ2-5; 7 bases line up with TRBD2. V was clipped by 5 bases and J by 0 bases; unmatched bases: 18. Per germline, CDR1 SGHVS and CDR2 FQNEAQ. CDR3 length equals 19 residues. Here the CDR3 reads CASSIRVEGGIFYQETQYF. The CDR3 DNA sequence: TGTGCCAGCAGCATCCGGGTTGAGGGAGGGATCTTCTACCAAGAGACCCAGTACTTC.

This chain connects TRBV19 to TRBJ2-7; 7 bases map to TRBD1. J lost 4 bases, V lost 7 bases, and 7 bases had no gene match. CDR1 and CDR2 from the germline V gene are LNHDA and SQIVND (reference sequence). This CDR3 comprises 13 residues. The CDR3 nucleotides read TGTGCCAGTACACCGTCACAGGGGTACGAGCAGTACTTC. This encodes CASTPSQGYEQYF. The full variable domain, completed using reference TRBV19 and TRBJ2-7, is DGGITQSPKYLFRKEGQNVTLSCEQNLNHDAMYWYRQDPGQGLRLIYYSQIVNDFQKGDIAEGYSVSREKKESFPLTVTSAQKNPTAFYLCASTPSQGYEQYFGPGTRLTVT.

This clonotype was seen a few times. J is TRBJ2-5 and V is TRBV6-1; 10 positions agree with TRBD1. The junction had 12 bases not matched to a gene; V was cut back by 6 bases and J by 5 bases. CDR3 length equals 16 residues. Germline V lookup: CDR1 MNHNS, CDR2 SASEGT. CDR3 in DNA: TGTGCCAGCAGCCTGGGCTTGACAGGGGGCGTGGAGACCCAGTACTTC. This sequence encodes CASSLGLTGGVETQYF.

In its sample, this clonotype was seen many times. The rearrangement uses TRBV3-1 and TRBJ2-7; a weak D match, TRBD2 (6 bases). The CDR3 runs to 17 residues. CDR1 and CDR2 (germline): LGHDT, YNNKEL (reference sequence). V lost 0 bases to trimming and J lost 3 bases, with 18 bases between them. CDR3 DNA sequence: TGTGCCAGCAGCCAAGATGGAGGGCTAGCAGCCCTCTACGAGCAGTACTTC. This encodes CASSQDGGLAALYEQYF.

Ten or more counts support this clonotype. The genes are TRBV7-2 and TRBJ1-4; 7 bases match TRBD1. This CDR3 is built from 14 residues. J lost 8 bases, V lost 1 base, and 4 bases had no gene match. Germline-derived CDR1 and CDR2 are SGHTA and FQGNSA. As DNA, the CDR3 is TGTGCCAGCAGCTTAGGCAGGGGGTCCGAAAAACTGTTTTTT. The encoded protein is CASSLGRGSEKLFF. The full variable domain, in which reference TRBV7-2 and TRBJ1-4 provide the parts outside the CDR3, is GAGVSQSPSNKVTEKGKDVELRCDPISGHTALYWYRQSLGQGLEFLIYFQGNSAPDKSGLPSDRFSAERTGGSVSTLTIQRTQQEDSAVYLCASSLGRGSEKLFFGSGTQLSVL.

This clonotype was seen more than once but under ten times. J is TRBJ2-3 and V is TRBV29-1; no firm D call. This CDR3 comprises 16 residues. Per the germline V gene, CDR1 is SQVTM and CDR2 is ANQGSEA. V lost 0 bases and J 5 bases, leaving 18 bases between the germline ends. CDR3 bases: TGCAGCGTTGAAGAAGCGTTAGAGCCTTTGGGAGATACGCAGTATTTT. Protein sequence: CSVEEALEPLGDTQYF.

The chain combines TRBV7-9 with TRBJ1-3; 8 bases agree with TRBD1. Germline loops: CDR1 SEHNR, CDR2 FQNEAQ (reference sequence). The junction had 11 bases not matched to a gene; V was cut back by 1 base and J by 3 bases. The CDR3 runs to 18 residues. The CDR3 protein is CASSLGPRAGGLGNTIYF. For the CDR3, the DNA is TGTGCCAGCAGCTTAGGTCCGCGGGCAGGGGGCCTTGGAAACACCATATATTTT.

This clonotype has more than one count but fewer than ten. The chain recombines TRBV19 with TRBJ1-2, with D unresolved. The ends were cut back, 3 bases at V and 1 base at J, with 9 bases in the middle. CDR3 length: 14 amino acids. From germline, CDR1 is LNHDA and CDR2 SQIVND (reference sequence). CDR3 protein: CASSIAGDNYGYTF. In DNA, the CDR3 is TGTGCCAGTAGTATCGCGGGAGATAACTATGGCTACACCTTC. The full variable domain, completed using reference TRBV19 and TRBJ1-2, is DGGITQSPKYLFRKEGQNVTLSCEQNLNHDAMYWYRQDPGQGLRLIYYSQIVNDFQKGDIAEGYSVSREKKESFPLTVTSAQKNPTAFYLCASSIAGDNYGYTFGSGTRLTVV.

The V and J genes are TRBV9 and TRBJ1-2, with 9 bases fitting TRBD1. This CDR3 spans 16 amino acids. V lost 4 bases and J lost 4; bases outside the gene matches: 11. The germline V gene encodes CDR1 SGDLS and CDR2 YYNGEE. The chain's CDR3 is CASSSSGTGLSYGYTF. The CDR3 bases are TGTGCCAGCAGCTCCTCCGGGACAGGGTTATCCTATGGCTACACCTTC. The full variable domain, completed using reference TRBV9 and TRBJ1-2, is DSGVTQTPKHLITATGQRVTLRCSPRSGDLSVYWYQQSLDQGLQFLIQYYNGEERAKGNILERFSAQQFPDLHSELNLSSLELGDSALYFCASSSSGTGLSYGYTFGSGTRLTVV.

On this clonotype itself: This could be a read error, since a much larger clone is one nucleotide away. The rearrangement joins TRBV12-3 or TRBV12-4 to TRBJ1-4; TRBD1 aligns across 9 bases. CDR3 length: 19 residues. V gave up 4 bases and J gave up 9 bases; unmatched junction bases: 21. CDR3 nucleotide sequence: TGTGCCAGCAGTTCGACTCGCGGGACAGGGCGTAACATCGGACAAAAACTGTTTTTT. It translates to CASSSTRGTGRNIGQKLFF.

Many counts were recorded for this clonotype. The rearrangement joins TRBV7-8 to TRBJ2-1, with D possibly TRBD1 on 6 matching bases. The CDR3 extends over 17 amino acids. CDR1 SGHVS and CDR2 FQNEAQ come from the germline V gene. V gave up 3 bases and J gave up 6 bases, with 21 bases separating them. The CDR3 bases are TGTGCCAGCAGCTTCCCCCCCTCGGGGCGAGGGGGCAATGAGCAGTTCTTC. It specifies CASSFPPSGRGGNEQFF.

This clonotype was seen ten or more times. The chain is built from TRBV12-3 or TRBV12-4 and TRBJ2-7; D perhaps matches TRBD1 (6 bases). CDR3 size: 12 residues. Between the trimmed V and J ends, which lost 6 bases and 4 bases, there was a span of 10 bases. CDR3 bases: TGTGCCAGCAGCATAACAGGGTACGAGCAGTACTTC. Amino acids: CASSITGYEQYF.

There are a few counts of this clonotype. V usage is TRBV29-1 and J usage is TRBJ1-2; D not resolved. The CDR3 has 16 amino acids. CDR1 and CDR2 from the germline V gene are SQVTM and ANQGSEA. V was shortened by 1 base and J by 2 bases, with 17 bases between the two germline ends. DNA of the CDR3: TGCAGCGTTGAAGTTCATCGCGGTCCCGAGAACTATGGCTACACCTTC. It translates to CSVEVHRGPENYGYTF.

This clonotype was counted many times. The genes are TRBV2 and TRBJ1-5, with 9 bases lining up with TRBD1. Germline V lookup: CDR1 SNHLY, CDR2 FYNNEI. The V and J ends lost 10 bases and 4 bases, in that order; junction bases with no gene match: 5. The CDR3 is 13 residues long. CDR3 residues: CATIGQGNQPQHF. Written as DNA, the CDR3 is TGTGCCACCATCGGACAGGGGAATCAGCCCCAGCATTTT.

CDR3 sequence: CASSLSDPGTGGPYSGNTIYF. CDR3 in DNA: TGTGCCAGCAGCTTATCCGACCCCGGGACAGGGGGCCCGTACTCTGGAAACACCATATATTTT. The rearrangement joins TRBV7-3 to TRBJ1-3; 12 bases match TRBD1. Germline V gives CDR1 SGHTA, CDR2 FQGTGA. The CDR3 length is 21 residues. After removal of 2 bases from V and 0 bases from J, the junction contained 14 bases not matched to a gene.

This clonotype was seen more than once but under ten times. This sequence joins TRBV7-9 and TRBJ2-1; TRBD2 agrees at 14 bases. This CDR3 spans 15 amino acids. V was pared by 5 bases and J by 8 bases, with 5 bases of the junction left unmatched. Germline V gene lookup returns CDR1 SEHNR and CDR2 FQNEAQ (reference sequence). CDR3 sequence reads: CASSRTSGGLDEQFF. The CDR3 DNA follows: TGTGCCAGCAGCCGGACTAGCGGGGGGTTAGATGAGCAGTTCTTC.

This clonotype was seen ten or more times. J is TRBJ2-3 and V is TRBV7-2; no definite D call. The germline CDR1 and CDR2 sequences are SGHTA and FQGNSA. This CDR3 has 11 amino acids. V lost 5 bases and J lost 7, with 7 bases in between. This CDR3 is CASSIDNTQYF. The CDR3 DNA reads TGTGCCAGCAGCATCGACAATACGCAGTATTTT. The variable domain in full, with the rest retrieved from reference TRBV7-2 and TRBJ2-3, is GAGVSQSPSNKVTEKGKDVELRCDPISGHTALYWYRQSLGQGLEFLIYFQGNSAPDKSGLPSDRFSAERTGGSVSTLTIQRTQQEDSAVYLCASSIDNTQYFGPGTRLTVL.

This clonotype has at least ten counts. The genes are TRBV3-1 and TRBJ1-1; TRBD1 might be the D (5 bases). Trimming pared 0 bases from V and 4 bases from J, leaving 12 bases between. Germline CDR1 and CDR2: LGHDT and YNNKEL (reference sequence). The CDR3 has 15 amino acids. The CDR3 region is CASSQDPGSPTEAFF. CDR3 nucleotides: TGTGCCAGCAGCCAAGATCCAGGGAGTCCCACTGAAGCTTTCTTT.

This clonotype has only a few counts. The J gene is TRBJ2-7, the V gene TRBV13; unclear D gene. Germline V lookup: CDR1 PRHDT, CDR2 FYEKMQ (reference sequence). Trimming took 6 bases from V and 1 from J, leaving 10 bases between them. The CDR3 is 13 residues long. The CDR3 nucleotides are TGTGCCAGCAGTTTACGCATGTCCTACGAGCAGTACTTC. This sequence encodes CASSLRMSYEQYF.

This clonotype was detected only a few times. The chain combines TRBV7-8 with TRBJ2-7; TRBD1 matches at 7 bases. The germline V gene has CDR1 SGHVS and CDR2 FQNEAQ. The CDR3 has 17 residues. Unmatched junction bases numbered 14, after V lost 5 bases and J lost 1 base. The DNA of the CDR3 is TGTGCCAGCAGCCCCATATATATGGCAGGGGGATCCTACGAGCAGTACTTC. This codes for CASSPIYMAGGSYEQYF.

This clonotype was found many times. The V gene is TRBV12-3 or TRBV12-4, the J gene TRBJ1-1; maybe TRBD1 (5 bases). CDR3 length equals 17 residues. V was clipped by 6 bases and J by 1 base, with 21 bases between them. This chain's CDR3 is CASRPEDLGHPNTEAFF. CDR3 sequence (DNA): TGTGCCAGCAGACCAGAGGACTTGGGGCACCCGAACACTGAAGCTTTCTTT.

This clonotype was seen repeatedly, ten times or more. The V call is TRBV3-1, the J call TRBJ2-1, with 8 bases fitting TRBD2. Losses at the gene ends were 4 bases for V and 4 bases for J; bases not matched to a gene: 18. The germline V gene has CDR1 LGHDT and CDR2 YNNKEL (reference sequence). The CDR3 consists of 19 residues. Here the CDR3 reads CASSPPLREGLKKYNEQFF. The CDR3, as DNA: TGTGCCAGCAGCCCCCCTTTACGGGAGGGCCTTAAAAAATACAATGAGCAGTTCTTC.

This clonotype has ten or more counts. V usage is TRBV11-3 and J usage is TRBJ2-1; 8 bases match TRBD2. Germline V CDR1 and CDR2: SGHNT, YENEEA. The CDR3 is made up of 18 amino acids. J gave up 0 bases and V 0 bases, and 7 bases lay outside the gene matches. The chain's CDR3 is CASSLDLAGRSSYNEQFF. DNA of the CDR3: TGTGCCAGCAGCTTAGATCTAGCGGGTCGAAGCTCCTACAATGAGCAGTTCTTC.

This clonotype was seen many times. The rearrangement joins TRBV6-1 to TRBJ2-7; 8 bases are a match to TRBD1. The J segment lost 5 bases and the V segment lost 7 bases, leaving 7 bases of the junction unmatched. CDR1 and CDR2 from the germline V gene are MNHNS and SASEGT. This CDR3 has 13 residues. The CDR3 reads CASIGTGLNEQYF. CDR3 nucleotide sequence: TGTGCCAGCATTGGGACAGGATTAAACGAGCAGTACTTC.